This TCR beta chain was sequenced in a study of shared clonotypes between healthy human individuals. Germline V CDR1 and CDR2: SQVTM, ANQGSEA. V was cut by 0 bases and J by 2 bases, with 9 bases left in between. This CDR3 spans 14 amino acids. Clones were read by immunoSEQ multiplex PCR, and TCRdb kept only the in-frame ones, dropping some. The table lists a few hundred thousand clones, roughly 95% of them singletons. Naivety among CD8 cells was defined by CD45RO negativity and positive CCR7 selection, thereby excluding terminally differentiated effector memory CD45RA+ cells. The chain joins TRBV29-1 to TRBJ2-3; weak D call: TRBD2 (5 bases). Sequencing input: naive CD8+ T cells sorted from blood. This receptor was identified in a woman aged 25 to 39 in good health. CDR3 sequence: CSVEDRGSTDTQYF. CDR3 nucleotides: TGCAGCGTTGAAGATCGAGGGTCCACAGATACGCAGTATTTT.